This T cell receptor (beta chain) was captured by sequencing in a study of blood T cell repertoires in COVID-19. Germline CDR1 reads KGHSH; CDR2 reads LQKENI. V was clipped by 6 bases and J by 3 bases, with 12 bases between them. This CDR3 comprises 13 residues. Sequenced by immunoSEQ multiplex PCR; TCRdb stores in-frame clones only, minus some. The sample contains 97,000 or so clones, 84% of which appear only once. Sequenced material: peripheral blood. The clonotype was recovered from a human donor in a cohort sampled during active COVID-19. The chain joins TRBV18 to TRBJ2-7, with TRBD1 as a possible D gene (5 bases). The CDR3 is CASSLGQGYEQYF. The CDR3 DNA is TGTGCCAGCTCGTTGGGGCAGGGCTACGAGCAGTACTTC.